This T cell receptor beta chain appears in the sequencing data of a study of blood T cell repertoires in COVID-19. Across the study: Nucleic acid was either cDNA or gDNA, and it came from T cells, B-cell-depleted T cells, or PBMCs.

In the study's own analysis: Reference gene primers were amplified, and this amplification served to estimate nucleated cell counts. TCRdb keeps only in-frame clones here, not all; method: immunoSEQ multiplex PCR. The V and J calls and clone size come from that table; D and trimming were worked out from the DNA. The sample holds roughly 250,000 clones; approximately 87% are singletons and the top ten take about 12%. V lost 4 bases, J lost 4 bases, and 8 bases lay in between. The V gene's germline CDR1 is SGHKS and CDR2 YYEKEE (reference sequence). The CDR3 is 13 residues long. V gene TRBV5-5 combines with J gene TRBJ2-2; TRBD1 might be the D (5 bases). This TCR came from a woman in her twenties or thirties with COVID-19, enrolled during active disease. Sequenced material: peripheral blood. DNA for the CDR3: TGTGCCAGCAGCATCGACAGCACCGGGGAGCTGTTTTTT. Its protein is CASSIDSTGELFF.